Presented here are 11 T cell receptor beta chains from one specimen sequenced in a study of CD8+ T cells in alopecia areata. cDNA reverse transcribed from extracted RNA served as the sequencing template. Produced via immunoSEQ multiplex PCR; TCRdb's table is partial and in-frame only. The data contain under 250,000 clones, 56% of them singletons. Sequencing was done on a sample of CD8+ T cells sorted from blood. The receptor set was obtained from a human donor in good health.

The chain employs TRBV27 and TRBJ2-3; D is unclear. V lost 4 bases and J lost 4, with 9 bases in between. CDR1 is MNHEY, CDR2 SMNVEV, per germline (reference sequence). This CDR3 spans 13 amino acids. This chain's CDR3 is CASSYDLADTQYF. The CDR3, as DNA: TGTGCCAGCAGTTACGATCTGGCAGATACGCAGTATTTT.

This clone was seen more than once but under ten times. The V call is TRBV30, the J call TRBJ2-1; D remains ambiguous. The V gene's germline CDR1 is GTSNPN and CDR2 SVGIG (reference sequence). Trimming stripped 1 base from V and 9 bases from J, with 7 bases between. This CDR3 region has 11 residues. For the CDR3, the DNA is TGTGCCTGGAGTGGTGGGATTGAGCAGTTCTTC. Its protein product is CAWSGGIEQFF.

The genes are TRBV2 and TRBJ1-2, with 7 bases lining up with TRBD1. CDR1 and CDR2 (germline): SNHLY, FYNNEI. This CDR3 is built from 15 residues. V trimming: 3 bases; J trimming: 7 bases; junction bases outside the gene matches: 11. The CDR3 nucleotides are TGTGCCAGCAGTGATCATCCGGGACAGAGTTTTGGCTACACCTTC. Its protein is CASSDHPGQSFGYTF.

This clone was detected only a few times. V usage is TRBV5-6 and J usage is TRBJ2-3, with D perhaps matching TRBD2 (5 bases). The germline V and J ends were trimmed by 2 bases and 9 bases, with 10 bases remaining between them. The germline V gene encodes CDR1 SGHDT and CDR2 YYEEEE. The CDR3 length is 12 residues. The CDR3 protein is CASSFGEMTQYF. CDR3 in DNA: TGTGCCAGCAGCTTCGGGGAGATGACGCAGTATTTT.

The chain joins TRBV29-1 to TRBJ2-5; 7 bases line up with TRBD1. CDR1 is SQVTM and CDR2 is ANQGSEA in the germline V gene. J was trimmed by 1 base and V by 5 bases; bases with no gene match: 7. The CDR3 extends over 14 amino acids. CDR3 DNA sequence: TGCAGCGTTCGGAAGGGGGCAATCCAAGAGACCCAGTACTTC. Its protein product is CSVRKGAIQETQYF. Full variable domain (outside the CDR3, taken from reference TRBV29-1 and TRBJ2-5): SAVISQKPSRDICQRGTSLTIQCQVDSQVTMMFWYRQQPGQSLTLIATANQGSEATYESGFVIDKFPISRPNLTFSTLTVSNMSPEDSSIYLCSVRKGAIQETQYFGPGTRLLVL.

The chain joins TRBV12-5 to TRBJ2-5; perhaps D is TRBD1 or TRBD2 (5 bases each). The V gene lost 1 base and the J gene lost 5 bases, with 14 bases spanning the gap. There are 15 residues in the CDR3. CDR1 LGHNT and CDR2 FRNRAP come from the germline V gene. CDR3 nucleotide sequence: TGTGCTAGTGGTTTGGGCCCTGGGGGATCGGAGACCCAGTACTTC. It yields the protein CASGLGPGGSETQYF.

The genes are TRBV27 and TRBJ1-1; maybe TRBD1 (5 bases). The CDR3 length is 16 residues. The germline V and J ends were trimmed by 8 bases and 0 bases, with 19 bases remaining between them. Germline CDR1 is MNHEY and CDR2 is SMNVEV (reference sequence). The CDR3 is CASGTVGTTMNTEAFF. CDR3 DNA: TGTGCCAGCGGGACGGTAGGGACGACAATGAACACTGAAGCTTTCTTT.

This clone has only a few counts. The rearrangement links TRBV19 to TRBJ1-2; unclear D gene. CDR3 length equals 13 residues. V shed 7 bases and J shed 8 bases, with 17 bases lying between them. Germline V gene lookup returns CDR1 LNHDA and CDR2 SQIVND (reference sequence). The CDR3 DNA sequence: TGTGCCAGTACCGTCGAGGAGTCGGAGGGCTACACCTTC. It yields the protein CASTVEESEGYTF. The full variable domain, its missing parts supplied by reference TRBV19 and TRBJ1-2, is DGGITQSPKYLFRKEGQNVTLSCEQNLNHDAMYWYRQDPGQGLRLIYYSQIVNDFQKGDIAEGYSVSREKKESFPLTVTSAQKNPTAFYLCASTVEESEGYTFGSGTRLTVV.

The chain links TRBV6-6 to TRBJ1-2, with no clear D. Looked up from germline, CDR1 is MNHNY and CDR2 is SVGAGI (reference sequence). Trimming left V 6 bases short and J 4 bases short, with 15 bases between. The CDR3 covers 14 residues. The CDR3 sequence: CASSTDGGPYGYTF. The CDR3, as DNA: TGTGCCAGCAGCACGGACGGAGGCCCCTATGGCTACACCTTC.

This chain connects TRBV23-1 to TRBJ2-5; 9 bases are a match to TRBD2. TRBV23-1 is an open reading frame whose function is uncertain. V lost 1 base and J lost 0; bases outside the gene matches: 9. The CDR3 is 18 amino acids. The CDR3 sequence is CASSQYIAGAQYQETQYF. CDR3 in DNA: TGCGCCAGCAGTCAATATATAGCGGGAGCCCAGTACCAAGAGACCCAGTACTTC.

The J gene is TRBJ2-1, the V gene TRBV7-2, with 7 bases matching TRBD2. Unmatched junction bases numbered 14, after V lost 7 bases and J lost 2 bases. Germline CDR1 and CDR2: SGHTA and FQGNSA. CDR3 length: 17 residues. CDR3 protein: CASTTYGPRGAYNEQFF. In DNA, the CDR3 is TGTGCCAGCACTACCTACGGGCCCCGGGGGGCCTACAATGAGCAGTTCTTC.